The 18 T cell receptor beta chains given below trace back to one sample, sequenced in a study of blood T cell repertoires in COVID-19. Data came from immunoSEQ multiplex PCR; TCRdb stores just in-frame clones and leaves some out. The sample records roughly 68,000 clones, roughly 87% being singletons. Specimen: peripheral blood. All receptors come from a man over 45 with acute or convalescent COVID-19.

Here the CDR3 DNA reads TGTGCCAGCAGCGACCGAGAGGGACAGGGTGGGGGCTACACCTTC. Encoded protein: CASSDREGQGGGYTF. The chain carries TRBV9 and TRBJ1-2; 9 positions match TRBD1. V lost 3 bases, J lost 8 bases, and 11 bases stayed unmatched. Germline V gives CDR1 SGDLS, CDR2 YYNGEE. The CDR3 is 15 residues long.

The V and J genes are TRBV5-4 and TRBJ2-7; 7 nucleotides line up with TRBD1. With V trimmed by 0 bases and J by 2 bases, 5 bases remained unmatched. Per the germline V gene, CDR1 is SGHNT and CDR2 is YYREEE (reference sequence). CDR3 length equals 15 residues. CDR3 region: CASSLASGGPYEQYF. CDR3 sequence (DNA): TGTGCCAGCAGCTTGGCTTCAGGGGGACCCTACGAGCAGTACTTC. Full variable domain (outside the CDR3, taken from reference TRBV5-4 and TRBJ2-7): ETGVTQSPTHLIKTRGQQVTLRCSSQSGHNTVSWYQQALGQGPQFIFQYYREEENGRGNFPPRFSGLQFPNYSSELNVNALELDDSALYLCASSLASGGPYEQYFGPGTRLTVT.

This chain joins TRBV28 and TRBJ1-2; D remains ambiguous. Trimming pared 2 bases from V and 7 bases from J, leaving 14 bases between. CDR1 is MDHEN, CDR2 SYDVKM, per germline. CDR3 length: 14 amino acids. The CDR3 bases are TGTGCCAGCAGTTTAGTCGTCCGGGTTGGTGGCTACACCTTC. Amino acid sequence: CASSLVVRVGGYTF.

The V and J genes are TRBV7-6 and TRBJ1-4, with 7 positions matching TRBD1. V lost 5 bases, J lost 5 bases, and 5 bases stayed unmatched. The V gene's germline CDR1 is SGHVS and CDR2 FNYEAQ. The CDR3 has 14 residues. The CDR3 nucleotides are TGTGCCAGCAGCCCCCGACAGGGAAATGAAAAACTGTTTTTT. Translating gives CASSPRQGNEKLFF.

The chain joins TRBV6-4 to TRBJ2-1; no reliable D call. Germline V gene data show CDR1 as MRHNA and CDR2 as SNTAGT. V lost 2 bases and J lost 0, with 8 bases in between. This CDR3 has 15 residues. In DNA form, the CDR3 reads TGTGCCAGCAGTGACGCCGCTACCTCCTACAATGAGCAGTTCTTC. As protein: CASSDAATSYNEQFF.

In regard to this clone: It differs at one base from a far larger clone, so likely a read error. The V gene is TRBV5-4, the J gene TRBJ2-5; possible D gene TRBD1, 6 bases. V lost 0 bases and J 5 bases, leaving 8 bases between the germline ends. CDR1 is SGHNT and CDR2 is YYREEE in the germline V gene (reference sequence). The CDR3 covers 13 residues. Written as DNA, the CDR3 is TGTGCCAGCAGCTTGGACAGGGCTGAGACCCAGTACTTC. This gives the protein CASSLDRAETQYF.

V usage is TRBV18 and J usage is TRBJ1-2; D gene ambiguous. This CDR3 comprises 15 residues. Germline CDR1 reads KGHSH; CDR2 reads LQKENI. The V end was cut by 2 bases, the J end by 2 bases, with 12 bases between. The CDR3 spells CASSPRREPNYGYTF. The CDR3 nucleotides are TGTGCCAGCTCACCAAGGCGGGAGCCGAACTATGGCTACACCTTC.

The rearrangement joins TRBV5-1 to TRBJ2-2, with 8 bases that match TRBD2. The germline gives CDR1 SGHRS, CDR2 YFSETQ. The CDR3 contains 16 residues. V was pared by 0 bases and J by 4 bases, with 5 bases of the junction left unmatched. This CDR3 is CASSLEGRGATGELFF. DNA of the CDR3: TGCGCCAGCAGCTTGGAAGGGCGGGGGGCCACCGGGGAGCTGTTTTTT.

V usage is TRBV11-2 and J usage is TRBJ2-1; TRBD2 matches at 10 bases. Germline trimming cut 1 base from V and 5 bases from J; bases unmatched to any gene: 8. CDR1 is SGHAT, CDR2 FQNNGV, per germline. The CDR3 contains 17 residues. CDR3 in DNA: TGTGCCAGCAGCTTAGCTTCTAGCGGGGGAATTCACAATGAGCAGTTCTTC. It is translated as CASSLASSGGIHNEQFF. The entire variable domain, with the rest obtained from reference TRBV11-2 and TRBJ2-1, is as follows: EAGVAQSPRYKIIEKRQSVAFWCNPISGHATLYWYQQILGQGPKLLIQFQNNGVVDDSQLPKDRFSAERLKGVDSTLKIQPAKLEDSAVYLCASSLASSGGIHNEQFFGPGTRLTVL.

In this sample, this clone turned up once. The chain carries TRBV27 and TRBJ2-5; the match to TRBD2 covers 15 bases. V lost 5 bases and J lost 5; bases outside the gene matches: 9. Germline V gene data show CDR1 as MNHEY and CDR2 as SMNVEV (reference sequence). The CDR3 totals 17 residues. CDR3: CASSQGLAGGLKETQYF. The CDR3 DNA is TGTGCCAGCAGTCAAGGACTAGCGGGGGGGCTGAAGGAGACCCAGTACTTC.

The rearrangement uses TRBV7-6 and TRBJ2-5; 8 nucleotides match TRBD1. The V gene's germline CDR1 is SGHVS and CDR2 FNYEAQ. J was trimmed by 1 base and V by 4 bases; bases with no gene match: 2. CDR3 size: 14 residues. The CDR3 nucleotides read TGTGCCAGCAGCTCCAGGGGGCCCCAAGAGACCCAGTACTTC. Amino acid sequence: CASSSRGPQETQYF.

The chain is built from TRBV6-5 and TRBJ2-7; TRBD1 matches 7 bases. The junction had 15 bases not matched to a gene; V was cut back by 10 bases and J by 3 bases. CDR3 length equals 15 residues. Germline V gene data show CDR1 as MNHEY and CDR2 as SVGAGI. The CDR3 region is CAIKFLDDRVYEQYF. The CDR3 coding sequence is TGTGCCATCAAATTTCTAGACGACAGGGTCTACGAGCAGTACTTC.

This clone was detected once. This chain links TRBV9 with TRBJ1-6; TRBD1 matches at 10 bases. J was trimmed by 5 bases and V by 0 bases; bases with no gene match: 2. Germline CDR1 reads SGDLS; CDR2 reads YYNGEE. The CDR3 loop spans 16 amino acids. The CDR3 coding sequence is TGTGCCAGCAGCGTAGGGGGGACAGGGGATAATTCACCCCTCCACTTT. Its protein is CASSVGGTGDNSPLHF.

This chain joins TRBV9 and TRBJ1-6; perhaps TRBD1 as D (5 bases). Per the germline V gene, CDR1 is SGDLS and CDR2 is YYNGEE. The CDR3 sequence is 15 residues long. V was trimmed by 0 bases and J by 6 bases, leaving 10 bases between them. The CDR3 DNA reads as TGTGCCAGCAGCGTAGGGGGCGTTGGTAATTCACCCCTCCACTTT. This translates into CASSVGGVGNSPLHF.

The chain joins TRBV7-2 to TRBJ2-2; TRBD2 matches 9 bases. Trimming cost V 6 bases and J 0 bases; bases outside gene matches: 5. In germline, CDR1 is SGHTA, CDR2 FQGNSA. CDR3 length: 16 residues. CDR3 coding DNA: TGTGCCAGCAGAAAAGCGGGGGGAGCGAACACCGGGGAGCTGTTTTTT. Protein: CASRKAGGANTGELFF.

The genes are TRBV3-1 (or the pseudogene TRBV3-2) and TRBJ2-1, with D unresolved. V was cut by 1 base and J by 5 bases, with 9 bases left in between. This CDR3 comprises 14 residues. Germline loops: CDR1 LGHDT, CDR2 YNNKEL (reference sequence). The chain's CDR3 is CASSQASRNNEQFF. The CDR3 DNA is TGTGCCAGCAGCCAAGCGAGTAGAAACAATGAGCAGTTCTTC.

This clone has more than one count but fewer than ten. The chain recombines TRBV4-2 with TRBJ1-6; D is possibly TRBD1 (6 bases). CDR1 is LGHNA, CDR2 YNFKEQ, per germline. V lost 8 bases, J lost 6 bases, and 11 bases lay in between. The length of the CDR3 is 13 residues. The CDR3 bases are TGTGCCAGCCAGGGGACGGTTAATTCACCCCTCCACTTT. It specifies CASQGTVNSPLHF.

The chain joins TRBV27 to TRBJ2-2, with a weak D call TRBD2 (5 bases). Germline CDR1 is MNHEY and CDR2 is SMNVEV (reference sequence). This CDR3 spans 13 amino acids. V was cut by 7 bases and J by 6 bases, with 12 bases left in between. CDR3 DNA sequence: TGTGCCAGCATCGGAGGATGGTCCGGGGAGCTGTTTTTT. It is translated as CASIGGWSGELFF.